The entry below gives a single TCR beta chain sequence along with its context. The antigen is not known. The primer mix had 60 Vbeta and 13 Jbeta primers. TCRdb keeps only in-frame clones here, not all; method: immunoSEQ multiplex PCR. The sample lists approximately 160,000 clones; 77% were seen once. Germline assignment: CDR1 MGHDK and CDR2 SYGVNS. There are 12 residues in the CDR3. Trimming took 4 bases from V and 2 from J, leaving 6 bases between them. The data stem from a study of cytomegalovirus exposure and HLA in healthy donors. Study-wide results and caveats: Within an earlier analysis, most TCR beta V segments proved productive either about 87% or about 30% of the time.

The V and J genes are TRBV25-1 and TRBJ2-7, with D tentatively TRBD1 (6 bases). The sequence came from a young woman in good health and CMV-seropositive. The sequenced sample was PBMCs. CDR3 sequence (DNA): TGTGCCAGCAGTGGGACAGCCTACGAGCAGTACTTC. It is translated as CASSGTAYEQYF.